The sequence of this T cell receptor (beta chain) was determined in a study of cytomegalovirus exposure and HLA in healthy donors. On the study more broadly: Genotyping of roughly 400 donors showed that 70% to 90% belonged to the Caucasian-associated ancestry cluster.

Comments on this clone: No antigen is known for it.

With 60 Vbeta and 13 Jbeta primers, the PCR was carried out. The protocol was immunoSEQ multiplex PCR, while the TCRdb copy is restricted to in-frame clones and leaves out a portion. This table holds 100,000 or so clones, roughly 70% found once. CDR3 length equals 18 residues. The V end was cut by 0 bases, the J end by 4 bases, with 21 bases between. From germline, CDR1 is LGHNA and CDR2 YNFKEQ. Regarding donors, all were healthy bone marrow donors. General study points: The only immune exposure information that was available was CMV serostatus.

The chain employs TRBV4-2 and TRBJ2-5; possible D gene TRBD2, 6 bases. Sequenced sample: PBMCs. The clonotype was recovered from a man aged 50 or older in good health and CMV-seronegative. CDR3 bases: TGTGCCAGCAGCCAAGATAAGGATGGCAGGGTGGGGGGAGAGACCCAGTACTTC. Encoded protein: CASSQDKDGRVGGETQYF.